The source of this TCR beta chain is a study of T cell responses to AZD1222 COVID-19 vaccine (dated by TCRdb to 2020 to 2023). Regarding the complete study: AZD1222 recipients given second doses at about 4 weeks or at about 12 weeks were pooled, since spike-specific TCR depth and breadth were not found to differ between the two schedules. TCR sequencing was performed for fewer than 250 trial participants, of whom about 200 were given two doses of AZD1222 and around 25 were given two doses of MenACWY control vaccine. Trial participants were enrolled by age into subgroups of 18-55, 56-69 and 70-plus years, and around 150, 29 and 61 TCR-sequenced participants, respectively, were included in these subgroups.

Trimming leaves V shorter by 2 bases and J shorter by 0 bases, with the junction holding 8 bases beyond the gene matches. Looking up the germline V gene (reference sequence) yields CDR1 SGHNT and CDR2 YYREEE. There are 17 amino acids in the CDR3, from cysteine to phenylalanine inclusive. CDR3 DNA only is kept here, 51 bases in frame from base 1. According to the study, the label for this sample's time point signals: baseline before first vaccination. Vaccinee samples came from UK trials COV001 and COV002, including a single-blind randomized controlled phase 2/3 trial of AZD1222 (ChAdOx1 nCoV-19) in healthy adults. Trial participant PBMC samples were collected at day 0 and day 28 after the second dose for TCRbeta chain sequencing. The CDR3 regions of human TCRbeta chains were analyzed by immunosequencing. For the original study's pipeline: Repertoire TCRs were checked for matches against a reference library of SARS-CoV-2-specific TCRs that had been generated using the MIRA antigen-specificity platform. Breadth was defined as the fraction of unique TCRs that were SARS-CoV-2-associated. Depth was defined as the fraction of total T cells that were SARS-CoV-2-associated. Using the MIRA data, each spike-specific TCR was mapped to the spike region that the TCR reacts to and placed in a CD4 or CD8 class. Log10-transformed breadth and depth values were compared by one-way ANOVA with Sidak's multiple comparisons tests. The clones in this table, taken by TCRdb from immuneACCESS, are in-frame only. Not every clone is retained; where verified, under half of the shortfall comes from an unresolved V gene, and the cause of the rest is unknown. V, J and clone size derive from that table, while D and trimming were established from the DNA sequence. The sample table lists just under 95,000 clones, nearly 90% of them with a count of one. 10% to 15% of the sample comes from the top ten.

The paper as a whole reports these results and caveats: Spike-specific TCR breadth and depth rose significantly after two AZD1222 doses compared with day 0 and with MenACWY recipients. Conclusions about previously exposed vaccinees are limited because only 6 or 7 AZD1222 recipients were SARS-CoV-2 seropositive at baseline. CD4 TCRs associated with the vaccine covered the entire spike protein, and the dominant responses were in regions 160-218 and 743-854. In the small 56-69-year group, the increase in depth fell short of significance, most likely because of low power. Nearly half of unique spike-specific TCRs reportedly recognized epitopes outside regions mutated in the B.1.351 and B.1.1.7 variants. Because no day 14 peak-response samples were available, the repertoires could be characterized only after the peak T cell response. Participants were mostly white British and included more females than males, and it was suggested by the authors that clonal diversity may have been underestimated.

On this clone itself: Its antigen is still unknown. No qualities accompany the bases; no much larger clone lies one base away.

The chain is encoded by TRBV5-4 joined to TRBJ2-3; 8 nucleotides in the junction match TRBD2. The TCR was taken from an adult in good health. This sample comprised peripheral blood, obtained on day 0 of AZD1222 vaccination. The sequenced DNA: TGTGCCAGCAGCTTTGGGCCGAGCGGGGGAAGCACAGATACGCAGTATTTT. Translated, this is CASSFGPSGGSTDTQYF.